Below are 25 T cell receptor beta chains sequenced from a single sample in a study of blood T cells in healthy people across ages. With a J-beta primer mix and a sample-barcoded 5' primer, a second PCR ran about 7 to 12 cycles. TCRdb independently ran MiXCR on the 5' RACE reads; one entry per CDR3 protein. In the table there are hundreds of thousands of distinct CDR3 sequences, 46% of which are singletons. The sample comprised blood. The receptors were sampled from a man older than 75 in good health.

V and J are TRBV7-2 and TRBJ1-1; weak D call: TRBD1 (5 bases). The CDR3 runs to 14 residues. Trimming removed 4 bases at V and 4 bases at J, with 13 bases between. Per the germline V gene, CDR1 is SGHTA and CDR2 is FQGNSA. CDR3 in amino acids: CASSSPGGGTEAFF. For the CDR3, the DNA is TGTGCCAGCAGCTCGCCTGGTGGGGGCACTGAAGCTTTCTTT.

The chain combines TRBV20-1 with TRBJ2-3; D is possibly TRBD2 (6 bases). Between the trimmed V and J ends, which lost 5 bases and 0 bases, there was a span of 15 bases. Germline V gene data show CDR1 as DFQATT and CDR2 as SNEGSKA (reference sequence). The CDR3 totals 15 residues. The CDR3 nucleotides read TGCAGTGCTCAAGAGCGGGCCAGAAGCACAGATACGCAGTATTTT. Translation: CSAQERARSTDTQYF.

The V and J genes are TRBV3-1 and TRBJ2-5, with 7 nucleotides matching TRBD2. The J call is doubtful: the DNA matches TRBJ2-7 better. CDR1 is LGHDT and CDR2 is YNNKEL in the germline V gene (reference sequence). CDR3 length equals 12 residues. The CDR3 is CACGRALNEQYF. As DNA, the CDR3 is TGTGCTTGTGGGAGGGCCTTGAACGAGCAGTACTTC.

The chain couples TRBV29-1 to TRBJ1-1, with unresolved D. From germline, CDR1 is SQVTM and CDR2 ANQGSEA. The CDR3 covers 13 residues. Deletions cut 1 base from V and 3 bases from J, with 9 bases between. The chain's CDR3 is CSVEVTMDTEAFF. In nucleotides, the CDR3 is TGCAGCGTTGAAGTCACAATGGACACTGAAGCTTTCTTT.

The chain has TRBV5-1 and TRBJ2-1; 11 positions match TRBD2. The CDR3 runs 16 residues. Germline CDR1 SGHRS, CDR2 YFSETQ. V was pared by 0 bases and J by 8 bases, with 7 bases of the junction left unmatched. In DNA, the CDR3 is TGCGCCAGCAGCTTGGAAACTAGCGGGAGCCTCGATGAGCAGTTCTTC. This sequence encodes CASSLETSGSLDEQFF.

This chain joins TRBV20-1 and TRBJ2-5; 12 bases fit TRBD2. Germline V lookup: CDR1 DFQATT, CDR2 SNEGSKA (reference sequence). Losses at the gene ends were 0 bases for V and 5 bases for J; bases not matched to a gene: 7. The CDR3 runs to 16 residues. CDR3 coding DNA: TGCAGTGCTAGAGATCTAACTAGCGGGAGGATTGAGACCCAGTACTTC. Amino acids: CSARDLTSGRIETQYF.

This chain links TRBV7-8 with TRBJ2-5; 9 nucleotides match TRBD1. Germline V lookup: CDR1 SGHVS, CDR2 FQNEAQ. The CDR3 spans 14 residues. V lost 4 bases and J lost 11; bases outside the gene matches: 11. DNA for the CDR3: TGTGCCAGCAGCTGGGACAGGGTGGGGAATGAGCAGTACTTC. This translates into CASSWDRVGNEQYF.

The chain links TRBV4-1 to TRBJ1-4; D remains unclear. The germline gives CDR1 MGHRA, CDR2 YSYEKL. V gave up 1 base and J gave up 0 bases, with 9 bases separating them. This CDR3 is 16 amino acids long. The CDR3 here is CASSQGHGATNEKLFF. Written as DNA, the CDR3 is TGCGCCAGCAGCCAAGGCCACGGTGCAACTAATGAAAAACTGTTTTTT.

The CDR3 loop reads CASSVGVSRRTSSYNEQFF. DNA for the CDR3: TGTGCCAGCAGCGTAGGGGTATCACGGCGGACTAGCTCCTACAATGAGCAGTTCTTC. The V gene is TRBV9, the J gene TRBJ2-1; TRBD2 matches at 7 bases. Germline CDR1 and CDR2: SGDLS and YYNGEE. Trimming cost V 0 bases and J 0 bases; bases outside gene matches: 12. This CDR3 is 19 amino acids long.

About this clonotype itself: The CDR3 does not end in the conserved phenylalanine or tryptophan, so this is likely a read error. The chain joins TRBV5-1 to TRBJ2-5, with a possible D match to TRBD2 (5 bases). This CDR3 spans 14 amino acids. The V gene's germline CDR1 is SGHRS and CDR2 YFSETQ. The CDR3 here is CASSLVALQETQYL. Here the CDR3 DNA reads TGCGCCAGTAGCTTGGTAGCGCTGCAAGAGACCCAGTACCTC.

The chain employs TRBV4-2 and TRBJ2-5; D possibly corresponds to TRBD2 (5 bases). The germline gives CDR1 LGHNA, CDR2 YNFKEQ. Trimming removed 1 base at V and 7 bases at J, with 16 bases between. The CDR3 spans 15 residues. The CDR3 spells CASSQGRGGRGTQYF. The CDR3 bases are TGTGCCAGCAGCCAAGGCAGAGGAGGTCGAGGGACCCAGTACTTC.

This clonotype was picked up a small number of times. The chain links TRBV5-1 to TRBJ1-1; the D is unclear. The CDR3 runs to 14 residues. CDR1 is SGHRS and CDR2 is YFSETQ in the germline V gene. V was trimmed by 2 bases and J by 5 bases, leaving 13 bases between them. The CDR3 here is CASSFRALGTEAFF. CDR3 nucleotides: TGCGCCAGCAGCTTTAGGGCTCTAGGGACTGAAGCTTTCTTT.

Ten or more counts support this clonotype. The chain uses TRBV7-8 and TRBJ2-5; D ambiguous. Germline V gene lookup returns CDR1 SGHVS and CDR2 FQNEAQ. This CDR3 comprises 14 residues. With 5 bases removed from V and 1 base from J, the gap between germline ends came to 11 bases. This CDR3 reads CASSTFDTQETQYF. The CDR3 coding sequence is TGTGCCAGCAGCACCTTTGACACCCAAGAGACCCAGTACTTC.

The gene calls are TRBV29-1 and TRBJ1-5; D perhaps matches TRBD1 (6 bases). The V gene's germline CDR1 is SQVTM and CDR2 ANQGSEA. CDR3 length: 14 amino acids. The CDR3 coding sequence is TGCAGTGTCCGCCCAGGGGATAGCAATCAGCCCCAGCATTTT. Protein sequence: CSVRPGDSNQPQHF. The full variable domain, in which reference TRBV29-1 and TRBJ1-5 provide the parts outside the CDR3, is SAVISQKPSRDICQRGTSLTIQCQVDSQVTMMFWYRQQPGQSLTLIATANQGSEATYESGFVIDKFPISRPNLTFSTLTVSNMSPEDSSIYLCSVRPGDSNQPQHFGDGTRLSIL.

The chain carries TRBV28 and TRBJ1-5; possibly TRBD1 for D (6 bases). CDR1 and CDR2 from the germline V gene are MDHEN and SYDVKM. CDR3 length equals 16 residues. V dropped 3 bases and J dropped 3 bases, with 15 bases sitting between them. The CDR3 loop reads CASSFVYRAVNQPQHF. CDR3 DNA sequence: TGTGCCAGCAGTTTTGTCTACAGGGCGGTCAATCAGCCCCAGCATTTT.

The V call is TRBV7-2, the J call TRBJ2-2, with TRBD2 identical over 12 bases. This CDR3 contains 14 residues. The V and J ends lost 3 bases and 8 bases, in that order; junction bases with no gene match: 1. Germline V gives CDR1 SGHTA, CDR2 FQGNSA. The DNA for the CDR3 is TGTGCCAGCAGCTTCGGGACTAGCGGGGGGGAGCTGTTTTTT. Translation: CASSFGTSGGELFF.

The chain recombines TRBV5-1 with TRBJ2-6; the match to TRBD2 covers 9 bases. V was clipped by 0 bases and J by 4 bases; unmatched bases: 14. The CDR3 is 20 amino acids. CDR1 and CDR2 (germline): SGHRS, YFSETQ. CDR3 in DNA: TGCGCCAGCAGCTTGGATCGAGCGGGAGGTGCGGTCGGCGGGGCCAACGTCCTGACTTTC. Its translation: CASSLDRAGGAVGGANVLTF.

This clonotype was detected only a few times. V usage is TRBV5-8 and J usage is TRBJ1-4; D is possibly TRBD1 (5 bases). The V and J ends lost 2 bases and 1 base respectively, with 9 bases between them. Germline V gives CDR1 SGHTS, CDR2 YDEGEE. CDR3 size: 15 residues. Written as DNA, the CDR3 is TGTGCCAGCAGCTTCGGGGCGGGAACTAATGAAAAACTGTTTTTT. Encoded protein: CASSFGAGTNEKLFF. Full variable domain (missing parts from reference TRBV5-8 and TRBJ1-4): EAGVTQSPTHLIKTRGQQATLRCSPISGHTSVYWYQQALGLGLQFLLWYDEGEERNRGNFPPRFSGRQFPNYSSELNVNALELEDSALYLCASSFGAGTNEKLFFGSGTQLSVL.

There are a few counts of this clonotype. The J gene is TRBJ2-7, the V gene TRBV20-1; TRBD2 matches at 8 bases. CDR1 DFQATT and CDR2 SNEGSKA come from the germline V gene (reference sequence). The CDR3 loop spans 13 amino acids. Trimming cost V 3 bases and J 6 bases; bases outside gene matches: 7. The CDR3 nucleotides read TGCAGTGCTAGGCCAGGACTAGCAGGCGAGCAGTACTTC. This encodes CSARPGLAGEQYF.

This chain connects TRBV29-1 to TRBJ2-7; D is uncertain. The CDR3 spans 13 residues. Trimming stripped 5 bases from V and 7 bases from J, with 18 bases between. Germline CDR1 and CDR2: SQVTM and ANQGSEA. The CDR3 nucleotides are TGCAGCGTTAACGGAGACTCCTACAATGAGCAGTACTTC. This gives the protein CSVNGDSYNEQYF.

The chain combines TRBV5-1 with TRBJ2-5; TRBD2 might be the D (5 bases). Germline CDR1 is SGHRS and CDR2 is YFSETQ. Trimming took off 2 bases at V and 11 bases at J, with 13 bases between the two ends. This CDR3 is 12 amino acids long. The CDR3 DNA follows: TGCGCCAGCAGCTTCCCTAGCAATGAGCAGTACTTC. Amino acid sequence: CASSFPSNEQYF.

This clonotype was recorded a few times. The chain recombines TRBV20-1 with TRBJ2-5; TRBD2 matches 7 bases. From germline, CDR1 is DFQATT and CDR2 SNEGSKA (reference sequence). CDR3 length: 15 amino acids. After removal of 0 bases from V and 2 bases from J, the junction contained 6 bases not matched to a gene. For the CDR3, the DNA is TGCAGTGCTAGAGATGGGAGGGACGCACAAGAGACCCAGTACTTC. Translation: CSARDGRDAQETQYF.

The chain combines TRBV12-3 or TRBV12-4 with TRBJ2-4, with 8 bases fitting TRBD2. With V trimmed by 6 bases and J by 13 bases, 14 bases remained unmatched. The CDR3 is 14 residues long. The CDR3 sequence: CASSSQRENVKQYF. The CDR3, as DNA: TGTGCCAGCAGCTCACAGCGGGAGAATGTGAAGCAGTACTTC.

This clonotype was observed once. J is TRBJ2-5 and V is TRBV6-1, with D perhaps matching TRBD1 or TRBD2 (5 bases each). The J call is doubtful: the DNA matches TRBJ2-7 better. Per the germline V gene, CDR1 is MNHNS and CDR2 is SASEGT. The CDR3 covers 15 residues. The CDR3 coding sequence is TGTGCCAGCAGTGAACCAGGGACCTCGCGGGACGAGCAGTACTTC. Translating gives CASSEPGTSRDEQYF.

This clonotype has more than one count but fewer than ten. CDR3 region: CASKIETGTYEQYF. The CDR3 DNA reads TGTGCCAGCAAGATTGAGACGGGAACCTACGAGCAGTACTTC. The chain uses TRBV28 and TRBJ2-7; perhaps TRBD2 as D (5 bases). This CDR3 spans 14 amino acids. From germline, CDR1 is MDHEN and CDR2 SYDVKM. V gave up 7 bases and J gave up 2 bases, with 15 bases separating them.